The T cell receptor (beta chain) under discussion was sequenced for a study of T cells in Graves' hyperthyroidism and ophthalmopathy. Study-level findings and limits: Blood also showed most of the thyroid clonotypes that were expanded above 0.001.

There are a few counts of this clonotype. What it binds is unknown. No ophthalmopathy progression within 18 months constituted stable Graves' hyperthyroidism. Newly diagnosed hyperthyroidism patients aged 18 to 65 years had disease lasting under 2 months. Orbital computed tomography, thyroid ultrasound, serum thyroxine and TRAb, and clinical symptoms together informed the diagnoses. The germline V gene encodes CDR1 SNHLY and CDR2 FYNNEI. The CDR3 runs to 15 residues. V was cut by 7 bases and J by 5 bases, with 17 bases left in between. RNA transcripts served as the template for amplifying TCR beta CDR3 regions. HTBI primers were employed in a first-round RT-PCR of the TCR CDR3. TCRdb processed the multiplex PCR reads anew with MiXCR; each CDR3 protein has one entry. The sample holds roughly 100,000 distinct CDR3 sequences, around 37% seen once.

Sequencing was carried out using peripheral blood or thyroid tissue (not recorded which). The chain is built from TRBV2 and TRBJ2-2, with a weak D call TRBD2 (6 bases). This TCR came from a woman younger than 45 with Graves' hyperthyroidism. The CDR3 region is CASKETEEGTGELFF. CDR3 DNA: TGTGCCAGCAAGGAAACGGAGGAGGGGACCGGGGAGCTGTTTTTT.